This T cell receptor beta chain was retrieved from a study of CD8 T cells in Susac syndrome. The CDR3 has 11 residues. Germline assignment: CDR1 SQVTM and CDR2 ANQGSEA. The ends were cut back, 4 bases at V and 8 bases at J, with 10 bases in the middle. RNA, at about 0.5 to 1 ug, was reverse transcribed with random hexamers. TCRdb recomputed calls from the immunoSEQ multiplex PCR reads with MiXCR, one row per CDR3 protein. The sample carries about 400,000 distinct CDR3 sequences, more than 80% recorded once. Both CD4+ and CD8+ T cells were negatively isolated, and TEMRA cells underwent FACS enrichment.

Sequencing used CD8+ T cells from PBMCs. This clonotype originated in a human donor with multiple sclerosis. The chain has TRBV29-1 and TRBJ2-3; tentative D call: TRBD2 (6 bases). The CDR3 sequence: CSVGLDPTQYF. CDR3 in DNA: TGCAGCGTTGGACTAGACCCTACGCAGTATTTT.